This T cell receptor beta chain was observed in a study of shared clonotypes between healthy human individuals. It was CD45RO-negative cells, positively selected for CCR7, that made up naive CD8 cells, with terminally differentiated effector memory CD45RA+ cells excluded. Germline V CDR1 and CDR2: MGHDK, SYGVNS. V was pared by 3 bases and J by 1 base, with 6 bases between. The CDR3 runs 13 residues. Regarding the study as a whole: Against clonotypes common to all four donors, non-shared ones had lower generation probabilities.

On this clone itself: What it recognizes is unknown.

Method: immunoSEQ multiplex PCR; TCRdb's copy keeps in-frame clones and lacks some. The sample records more than 500,000 clones, roughly 95% being singletons. Sequenced material: naive CD8+ T cells sorted from blood. This sequence joins TRBV25-1 and TRBJ2-5; no definite D call. This clonotype was obtained from a woman in her 30s in good health. CDR3 DNA sequence: TGTGCCAGCAGTGACAGGTTCCAAGAGACCCAGTACTTC. Translated, it gives CASSDRFQETQYF.